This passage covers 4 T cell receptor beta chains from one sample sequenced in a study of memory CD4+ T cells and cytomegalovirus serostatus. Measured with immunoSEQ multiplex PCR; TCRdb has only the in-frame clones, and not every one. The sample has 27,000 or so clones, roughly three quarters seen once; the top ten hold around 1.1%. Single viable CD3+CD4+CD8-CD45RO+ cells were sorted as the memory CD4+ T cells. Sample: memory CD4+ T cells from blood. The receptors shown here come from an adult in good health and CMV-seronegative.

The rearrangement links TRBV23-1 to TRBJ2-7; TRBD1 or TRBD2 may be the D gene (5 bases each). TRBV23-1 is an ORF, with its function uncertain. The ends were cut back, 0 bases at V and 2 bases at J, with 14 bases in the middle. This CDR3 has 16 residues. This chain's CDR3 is CASSQSNRDLAYEQYF. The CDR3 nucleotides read TGCGCCAGCAGTCAATCGAACCGGGACCTGGCCTACGAGCAGTACTTC.

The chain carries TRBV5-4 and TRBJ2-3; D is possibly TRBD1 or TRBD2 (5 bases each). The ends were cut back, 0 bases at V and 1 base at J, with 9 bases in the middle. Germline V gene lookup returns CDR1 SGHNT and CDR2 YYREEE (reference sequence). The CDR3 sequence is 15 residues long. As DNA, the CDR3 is TGTGCCAGCAGCTTGGCCGGGGCAGGCACAGATACGCAGTATTTT. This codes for CASSLAGAGTDTQYF.

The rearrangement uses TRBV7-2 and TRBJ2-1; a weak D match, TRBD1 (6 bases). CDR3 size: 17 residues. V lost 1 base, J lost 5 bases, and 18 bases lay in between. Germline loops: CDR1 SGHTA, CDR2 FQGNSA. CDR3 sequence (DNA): TGTGCCAGCAGCTTAGACAGTGGCAGGGGTAGAAACAATGAGCAGTTCTTC. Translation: CASSLDSGRGRNNEQFF. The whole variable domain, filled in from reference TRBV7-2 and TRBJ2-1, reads GAGVSQSPSNKVTEKGKDVELRCDPISGHTALYWYRQSLGQGLEFLIYFQGNSAPDKSGLPSDRFSAERTGGSVSTLTIQRTQQEDSAVYLCASSLDSGRGRNNEQFFGPGTRLTVL.

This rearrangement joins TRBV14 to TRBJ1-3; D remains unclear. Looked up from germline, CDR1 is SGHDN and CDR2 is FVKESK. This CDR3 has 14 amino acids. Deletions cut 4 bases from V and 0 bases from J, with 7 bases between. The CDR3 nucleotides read TGTGCCAGCAGCCGTGATTCCTCTGGAAACACCATATATTTT. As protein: CASSRDSSGNTIYF.